Shown below are 11 T cell receptor beta chains from a single sample sequenced in a study of blood T cell repertoires in COVID-19. The method was immunoSEQ multiplex PCR; TCRdb's version includes in-frame clones alone and lacks a portion of them. The sample gives 200,000 to 300,000 clones, around 81% of which show up once; roughly 2% is in the top ten. Sequenced sample: peripheral blood. These receptors all stem from a man aged 25-40 years who had recovered from COVID-19.

The chain is built from TRBV19 and TRBJ2-2, with D tentatively TRBD1 (6 bases). CDR3 length: 16 amino acids. V was cut by 5 bases and J by 0 bases, with 13 bases left in between. CDR1 and CDR2 from the germline V gene are LNHDA and SQIVND (reference sequence). DNA of the CDR3: TGTGCCAGTAGTCCGATCCGGACAGCGAACACCGGGGAGCTGTTTTTT. Amino acid sequence: CASSPIRTANTGELFF.

The chain is built from TRBV4-1 and TRBJ1-2; tentatively, D is TRBD1 (6 bases). Germline assignment: CDR1 MGHRA and CDR2 YSYEKL. Trimming left V 4 bases short and J 8 bases short, with 20 bases between. The CDR3 extends over 15 amino acids. CDR3 DNA sequence: TGCGCCAGCAGCCGCCAAACACAGGGAAGGCTAGGCTACACCTTC. Translation: CASSRQTQGRLGYTF.

The genes are TRBV6-6 and TRBJ1-4; TRBD1 matches 9 bases. V was clipped by 4 bases and J by 7 bases; unmatched bases: 7. Germline CDR1 reads MNHNY; CDR2 reads SVGAGI (reference sequence). The CDR3 contains 15 residues. CDR3 nucleotide sequence: TGTGCCAGCAGTTCCGGACAGGGGATGGGTGAAAAACTGTTTTTT. It specifies CASSSGQGMGEKLFF.

This chain links TRBV13 with TRBJ2-3, with 12 bases fitting TRBD2. CDR3 size: 17 residues. After removal of 3 bases from V and 3 bases from J, the junction contained 7 bases not matched to a gene. Germline V gives CDR1 PRHDT, CDR2 FYEKMQ (reference sequence). CDR3 DNA: TGTGCCAGCAGCTTCCGGACTAGCGGGGTACCAACAGATACGCAGTATTTT. Its translation is CASSFRTSGVPTDTQYF.

The rearrangement uses TRBV18 and TRBJ2-3; 8 bases match TRBD2. The ends lost 3 bases at V and 0 bases at J; junction bases unmatched: 8. The CDR3 covers 17 residues. Germline V CDR1 and CDR2: KGHSH, LQKENI. The CDR3 protein is CASSPTDGLASTDTQYF. CDR3 coding DNA: TGTGCCAGCTCACCTACGGACGGACTAGCTAGCACAGATACGCAGTATTTT.

The chain carries TRBV3-1 (or the pseudogene TRBV3-2) and TRBJ1-1; D not resolved. CDR1 is LGHDT and CDR2 is YNNKEL in the germline V gene (reference sequence). The CDR3 loop spans 15 amino acids. The V gene lost 1 base and the J gene lost 7 bases, with 16 bases spanning the gap. In DNA, the CDR3 is TGTGCCAGCAGCCAAGTGTTAGTCAGGTCGTTTGAAGCTTTCTTT. Translation: CASSQVLVRSFEAFF.

This clone was detected a few times. The chain employs TRBV6-4 and TRBJ2-1, with 12 bases fitting TRBD2. The CDR3 runs 16 residues. Germline lookup yields CDR1 MRHNA and CDR2 SNTAGT. Trimming removed 5 bases from V and 2 bases from J; junction bases left unmatched: 4. CDR3 protein: CASSPSGGATYNEQFF. The CDR3 DNA reads TGTGCCAGCAGTCCTAGCGGGGGGGCGACCTACAATGAGCAGTTCTTC.

The CDR3 region has the DNA TGTGCCAGCAGCCCCATGAGGGAAGCTTTCTTT. As protein: CASSPMREAFF. The rearrangement joins TRBV7-9 to TRBJ1-1; D remains ambiguous. CDR3 length: 11 amino acids. V was clipped by 5 bases and J by 8 bases, with 9 bases between them. CDR1 and CDR2 from the germline V gene are SEHNR and FQNEAQ (reference sequence).

The J gene is TRBJ2-2, the V gene TRBV3-1 (or the pseudogene TRBV3-2), with D maybe TRBD1 (7 bases). From germline, CDR1 is LGHDT and CDR2 YNNKEL (reference sequence). The germline V and J ends were trimmed by 4 bases and 2 bases, with 17 bases remaining between them. The CDR3 has 17 residues. CDR3 in amino acids: CASSPPSQGGNTGELFF. In DNA, the CDR3 is TGTGCCAGCAGCCCCCCGTCTCAGGGGGGTAACACCGGGGAGCTGTTTTTT.

As regards this clone: One end of the junction varies from germline; a read error may be responsible. This chain joins TRBV7-2 and TRBJ1-2; possible D gene TRBD1, 6 bases. The CDR3 runs to 14 residues. CDR1 and CDR2 (germline): SGHTA, FQGNSA. As DNA, the CDR3 is TGTGTCAGCAGCTTAACAGGGCAGGGCTATGGCTACACCTTC. Residues: CVSSLTGQGYGYTF.

Of note for this clone: In the same sample, other DNA sequences code for this CDR3. The chain has TRBV5-5 and TRBJ2-7; 10 bases are shared with TRBD1. CDR3 length equals 14 residues. Germline V CDR1 and CDR2: SGHKS, YYEKEE (reference sequence). V gave up 0 bases and J gave up 5 bases; unmatched junction bases: 2. DNA for the CDR3: TGTGCCAGCAGCTTGGGACAGGGGGCGGACGAGCAGTACGTC. It specifies CASSLGQGADEQYV.